Below are 10 T cell receptor beta chains sequenced from a single sample in a study of blood T cell repertoires in COVID-19. Assay: immunoSEQ multiplex PCR; the TCRdb copy retains only in-frame clones and omits some. Of tens of thousands of clones detected, around 81% appear once; the ten largest clones hold around 13%. The sequenced sample consisted of peripheral blood. These receptor sequences come from a man in his sixties with active COVID-19.

Judged by abundance, this clone is medium-sized. This sequence joins TRBV7-9 and TRBJ2-1, with TRBD2 matching over 7 bases. The CDR3 length is 16 residues. From germline, CDR1 is SEHNR and CDR2 FQNEAQ (reference sequence). Trimming removed 3 bases from V and 0 bases from J; junction bases left unmatched: 5. CDR3 loop: CASSLSGGSSYNEQFF. In nucleotides, the CDR3 is TGTGCCAGCAGCTTGAGCGGCGGGAGCTCCTACAATGAGCAGTTCTTC.

The V and J genes are TRBV3-1 (or the pseudogene TRBV3-2) and TRBJ2-1; no definite D call. V was trimmed by 0 bases and J by 3 bases, leaving 12 bases between them. Germline loops: CDR1 LGHDT, CDR2 YNNKEL (reference sequence). The CDR3 has 16 amino acids. The CDR3 is CASSQEWREGYNEQFF. In nucleotides, the CDR3 is TGTGCCAGCAGCCAAGAATGGAGAGAAGGCTACAATGAGCAGTTCTTC.

This chain uses TRBV28 with TRBJ1-3, with D uncertain. V gave up 3 bases and J gave up 0 bases, with 9 bases separating them. This CDR3 is 15 amino acids long. Germline CDR1 reads MDHEN; CDR2 reads SYDVKM. CDR3 nucleotides: TGTGCCAGCAGTTTGTTGGGCTCCTCTGGAAACACCATATATTTT. It encodes CASSLLGSSGNTIYF.

V is TRBV20-1 and J is TRBJ2-5; D gene ambiguous. The V end was cut by 6 bases, the J end by 2 bases, with 7 bases between. Germline assignment: CDR1 DFQATT and CDR2 SNEGSKA (reference sequence). The CDR3 is 11 amino acids. The DNA for the CDR3 is TGCAGTGCCAATCAACAAGAGACCCAGTACTTC. Its protein is CSANQQETQYF.

The J gene is TRBJ2-3, the V gene TRBV6-2 or TRBV6-3; tentative D call: TRBD2 (6 bases). Germline lookup yields CDR1 MNHEY and CDR2 SVGEGT. This CDR3 has 13 amino acids. Trimming removed 3 bases from V and 3 bases from J, with 7 bases in between. DNA of the CDR3: TGTGCCAGCAGTTATCGGGAGACAGATACGCAGTATTTT. This translates into CASSYRETDTQYF.

The rearrangement uses TRBV2 and TRBJ1-3; D is unclear. Trimming took off 0 bases at V and 0 bases at J, with 9 bases between the two ends. Germline V lookup: CDR1 SNHLY, CDR2 FYNNEI. The CDR3 length is 16 residues. The DNA for the CDR3 is TGTGCCAGCAGTGAAGCTGGCAGTCTCTCTGGAAACACCATATATTTT. It yields the protein CASSEAGSLSGNTIYF.

V is TRBV28 and J is TRBJ1-2; D is uncertain. Germline CDR1 is MDHEN and CDR2 is SYDVKM. V lost 2 bases and J 8 bases, leaving 12 bases between the germline ends. The CDR3 consists of 13 residues. The CDR3 spells CASSLTAAGGYTF. In DNA form, the CDR3 reads TGTGCCAGCAGTTTAACGGCAGCGGGGGGCTACACCTTC.

The chain combines TRBV5-4 with TRBJ1-1, with D possibly matching TRBD1 (6 bases). Trimming left V 1 base short and J 0 bases short, with 10 bases between. This CDR3 is built from 15 residues. Germline CDR1 SGHNT, CDR2 YYREEE (reference sequence). CDR3 protein: CASSLKTGMNTEAFF. In nucleotides, the CDR3 is TGTGCCAGCAGCTTGAAGACAGGCATGAACACTGAAGCTTTCTTT.

The chain combines TRBV18 with TRBJ2-5, with D perhaps TRBD1 (7 bases). The CDR3 covers 14 residues. The germline V gene encodes CDR1 KGHSH and CDR2 LQKENI. V lost 4 bases and J 4 bases, leaving 13 bases between the germline ends. CDR3 sequence: CASSRQGGGETQYF. CDR3 nucleotides: TGTGCCAGCTCACGACAGGGAGGTGGAGAGACCCAGTACTTC.

The V and J genes are TRBV18 and TRBJ2-5; unclear D gene. CDR1 and CDR2 (germline): KGHSH, LQKENI. The CDR3 covers 11 residues. The V end lost 6 bases, the J end lost 3 bases, and 5 bases lay between the germline ends. The CDR3 nucleotides read TGTGCCAGCTCGTCAGAAGAGACCCAGTACTTC. Protein sequence: CASSSEETQYF.